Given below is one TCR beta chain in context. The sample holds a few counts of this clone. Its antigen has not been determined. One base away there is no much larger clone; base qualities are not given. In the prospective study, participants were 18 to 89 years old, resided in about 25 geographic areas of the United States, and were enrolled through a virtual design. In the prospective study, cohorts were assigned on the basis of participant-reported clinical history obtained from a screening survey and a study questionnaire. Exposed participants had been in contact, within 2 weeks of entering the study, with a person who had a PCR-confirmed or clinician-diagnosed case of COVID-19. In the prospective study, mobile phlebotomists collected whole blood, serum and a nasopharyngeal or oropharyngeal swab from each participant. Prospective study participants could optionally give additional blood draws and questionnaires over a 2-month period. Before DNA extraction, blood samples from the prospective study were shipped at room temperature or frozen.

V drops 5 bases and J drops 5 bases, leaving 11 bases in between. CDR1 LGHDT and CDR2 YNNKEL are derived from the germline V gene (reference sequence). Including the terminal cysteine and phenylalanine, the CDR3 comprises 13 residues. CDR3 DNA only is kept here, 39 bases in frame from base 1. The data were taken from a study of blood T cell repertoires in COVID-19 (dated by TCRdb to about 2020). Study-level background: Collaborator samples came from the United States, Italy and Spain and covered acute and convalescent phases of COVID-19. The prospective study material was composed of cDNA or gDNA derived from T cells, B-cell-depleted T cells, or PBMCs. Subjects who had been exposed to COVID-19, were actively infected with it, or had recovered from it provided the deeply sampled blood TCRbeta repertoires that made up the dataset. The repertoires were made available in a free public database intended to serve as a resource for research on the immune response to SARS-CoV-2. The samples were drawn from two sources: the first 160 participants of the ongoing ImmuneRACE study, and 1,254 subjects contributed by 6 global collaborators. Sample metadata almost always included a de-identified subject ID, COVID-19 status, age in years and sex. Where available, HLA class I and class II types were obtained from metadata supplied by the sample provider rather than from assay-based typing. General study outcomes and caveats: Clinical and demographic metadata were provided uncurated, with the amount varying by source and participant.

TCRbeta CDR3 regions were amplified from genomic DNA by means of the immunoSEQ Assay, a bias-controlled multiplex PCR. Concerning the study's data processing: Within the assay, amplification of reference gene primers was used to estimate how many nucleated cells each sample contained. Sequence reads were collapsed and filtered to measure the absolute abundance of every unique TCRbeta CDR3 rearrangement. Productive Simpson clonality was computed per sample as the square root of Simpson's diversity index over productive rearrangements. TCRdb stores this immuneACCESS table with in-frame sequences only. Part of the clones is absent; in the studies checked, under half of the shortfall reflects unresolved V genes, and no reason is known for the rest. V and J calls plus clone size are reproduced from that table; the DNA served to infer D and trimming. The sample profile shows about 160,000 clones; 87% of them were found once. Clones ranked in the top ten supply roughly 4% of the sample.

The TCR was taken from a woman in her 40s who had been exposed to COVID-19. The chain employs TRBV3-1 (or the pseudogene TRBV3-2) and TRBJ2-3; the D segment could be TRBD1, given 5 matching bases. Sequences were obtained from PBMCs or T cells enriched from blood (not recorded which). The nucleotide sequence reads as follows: TGTGCCAGCAGCTTCCAGGGTGGAGATACGCAGTATTTT. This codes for CASSFQGGDTQYF.